This note documents a single TCR beta chain sequence. What it binds is not known. This CDR3 contains 14 residues. V lost 2 bases to trimming and J lost 0 bases, with 5 bases between them. CDR1 is SGHRS, CDR2 YFSETQ, per germline. Each CDR3 protein is one row after TCRdb ran MiXCR on the 5' RACE reads. The table lists fewer than 200,000 distinct CDR3 sequences, approximately 12% of them singletons. These data are taken from a study of T-cell memory formation after mild COVID-19. Study background: TCR clustering was largely donor specific. Study-wide results and caveats: Certain responding clones were present in pre-infection memory, suggesting participation of cross-reactive memory. For contracting clones, CD4+ ones sat mainly in CM and EM, CD8+ in EMRA.

Sequencing input: PBMCs or a T cell subset sorted from them (not recorded which). This TCR was sampled from a man aged 18 to 29 who had mild COVID-19 (a few samples of this study predate the infection). Cell type and time point are not known. The V call is TRBV5-1, the J call TRBJ1-4, with no clear D. Here the CDR3 reads CASSLASTNEKLFF. CDR3 DNA: TGCGCCAGCAGCTTAGCCTCAACTAATGAAAAACTGTTTTTT. Full variable domain (remainder filled in from reference TRBV5-1 and TRBJ1-4): KAGVTQTPRYLIKTRGQQVTLSCSPISGHRSVSWYQQTPGQGLQFLFEYFSETQRNKGNFPGRFSGRQFSNSRSEMNVSTLELGDSALYLCASSLASTNEKLFFGSGTQLSVL.